This TCR beta chain was observed in a study of blood T cells in healthy people across ages. Findings and limits, study-wide: Whereas aged donors had fewer naive CD4+ cells, long-lived donors had more of them and higher diversity. TCR beta diversity correlated strongly with naive T cell percentage.

Individuals who donated were healthy Caucasians from Russia aged roughly 6 to 90. The CDR3 extends over 15 amino acids. J gave up 4 bases and V 4 bases, and 9 bases lay outside the gene matches. The germline V gene encodes CDR1 SGHDT and CDR2 YYEEEE. The second PCR ran about 7 to 12 cycles with a sample-barcoded 5' primer and J-beta primers. The authors tagged each cDNA molecule using a template-switch adaptor with 12 random nucleotides. TCRdb called the 5' RACE reads again in MiXCR, with one record for every CDR3 protein. The sample includes about 1.5 million distinct CDR3 sequences, roughly two fifths of them seen just once. This clonotype was picked up a small number of times. Its target is unknown.

The TCR originated in a woman younger than 30 in good health. The sequencing input was blood. V is TRBV5-6 and J is TRBJ1-2; 8 bases are a match to TRBD1. The CDR3 DNA reads as TGTGCCAGCAGCCTCCTGGGACAGGACCTCTATGGCTACACCTTC. Its protein product is CASSLLGQDLYGYTF.